These T cell receptor beta chains were read from a single sample in a study of T-cell reconstitution after alpha-beta-depleted transplantation in children. One entry per CDR3 protein, called by TCRdb with MiXCR from the PCR reads. This repertoire shows fewer than 20,000 distinct CDR3 sequences, approximately 5.5% found once; its top ten account for about 6.9%. This material consisted of PBMCs, taken before TCRalphabeta/CD19-depleted stem cell transplant. The receptors were sampled from a boy aged 5-17 years with acute lymphoblastic leukemia, due to receive a stem cell transplant. CDR3s include the opening cysteine and the closing phenylalanine or tryptophan. A D gene is named only where the DNA matches it firmly. Size is stated as once, few, many, or a class for an expanded clone.

TRBJ2-2 | 16 | NA | medium-sized | TRBV9 | TGTGCCAGCAGCGTAGTCCCGGGGCCGGGCACCGGGGAGCTGTTTTTT | CASSVVPGPGTGELFF
TRBJ2-1 | 17 | NA | many | TRBV2 | TGTGCCAGCAGTGAGCGGTGGCGGCGGAATTATCACAATGAGCAGTTCTTC | CASSERWRRNYHNEQFF
TRBJ2-7 | 14 | TRBD2 | many | TRBV28 | TGTGCCAGCAGCAAAGCGGGAGTAGTACGGGAGCAGTACTTC | CASSKAGVVREQYF
TRBJ2-2 | 16 | NA | many | TRBV9 | TGTGCCAGCAGCGTAGAGTTCGGGAGAATCTCCGGGGAGCTGTTTTTT | CASSVEFGRISGELFF
TRBJ1-1 | 15 | NA | many | TRBV5-6 | TGTGCCAGCAGCTTGGAGGGGTTGGGGAACACTGAAGCTTTCTTT | CASSLEGLGNTEAFF
TRBJ2-7 | 14 | NA | many | TRBV20-1 | TGCAGTGCCAGCCGGGTGGGACATGTCTACGAGCAGTACTTC | CSASRVGHVYEQYF
TRBJ2-1 | 11 | NA | medium-sized | TRBV5-1 | TGCGCCAGCAGCTTGAGCAATGAGCAGTTCTTC | CASSLSNEQFF
TRBJ2-1 | 14 | NA | many | TRBV27 | TGTGCCAGCAGTCCTACCGCGGTCTACAATGAGCAGTTCTTC | CASSPTAVYNEQFF
TRBJ2-3 | 15 | NA | many | TRBV5-8 | TGTGCCAGCAGCTTTGGGTCTTTTAGCACAGATACGCAGTATTTT | CASSFGSFSTDTQYF
TRBJ2-1 | 15 | NA | few | TRBV3-2 | TGTGCCAGCTCCCCGCACGGCCCTAGGTACAATGAGCAGTTCTTC | CASSPHGPRYNEQFF
TRBJ2-2 | 16 | TRBD1 | many | TRBV27 | TGTGCCAGCAGCGACGACGGGACAGGGGCTGCCGGGGAGCTGTTTTTT | CASSDDGTGAAGELFF
TRBJ2-1 | 15 | TRBD1 | many | TRBV12-3/TRBV12-4 | TGTGCCAGCAGTATGGGACAGGGCTCCTACAATGAGCAGTTCTTC | CASSMGQGSYNEQFF
TRBJ2-1 | 13 | NA | medium-sized | TRBV7-9 | TGTGCCAGCAGCTTAGTCCCCGAGAGTGAGCAGTTCTTC | CASSLVPESEQFF
TRBJ1-2 | 16 | NA | many | TRBV6-5 | TGTGCCAGCAGTTCTACGTCTTCCGCTCGGGGGTATGGCTACACCTTC | CASSSTSSARGYGYTF
TRBJ1-5 | 14 | NA | many | TRBV28 | TGTGCCAGCAGTTTGGATACCGGCGGCAGGCCCCAGCATTTT | CASSLDTGGRPQHF
TRBJ2-5 | 14 | TRBD1 | many | TRBV12-3/TRBV12-4 | TGTGCCAGCAGTCTACGACAGGGGGGAGAGACCCAGTACTTC | CASSLRQGGETQYF